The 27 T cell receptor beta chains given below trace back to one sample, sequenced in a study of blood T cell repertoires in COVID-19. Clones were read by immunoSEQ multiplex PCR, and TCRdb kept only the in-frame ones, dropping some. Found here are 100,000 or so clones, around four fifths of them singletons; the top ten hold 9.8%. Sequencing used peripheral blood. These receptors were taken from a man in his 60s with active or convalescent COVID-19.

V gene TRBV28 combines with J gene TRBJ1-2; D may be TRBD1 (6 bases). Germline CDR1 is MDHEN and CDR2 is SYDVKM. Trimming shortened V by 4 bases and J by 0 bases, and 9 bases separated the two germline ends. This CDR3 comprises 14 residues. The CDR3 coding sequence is TGTGCCAGCAGTTCTAACAGGGCTAACTATGGCTACACCTTC. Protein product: CASSSNRANYGYTF.

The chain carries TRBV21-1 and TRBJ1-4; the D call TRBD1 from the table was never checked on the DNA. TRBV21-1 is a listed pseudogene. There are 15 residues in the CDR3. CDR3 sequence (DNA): TGTGCCAGCAGCGCAAACAGGGTAGCTAATGAAAAACTGTTTTTT. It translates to CASSANRVANEKLFF.

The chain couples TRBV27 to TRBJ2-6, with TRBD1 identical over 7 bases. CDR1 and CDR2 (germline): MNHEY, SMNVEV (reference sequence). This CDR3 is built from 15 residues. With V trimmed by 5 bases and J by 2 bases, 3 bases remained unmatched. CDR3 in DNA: TGTGCCAGCAGTGACAGGGCTACTGGGGCCAACGTCCTGACTTTC. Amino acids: CASSDRATGANVLTF.

In nucleotides, the CDR3 is TGTGCCAGCAGTTTGGGAGGCTTCTACGAGCAGTACTTC. Translating gives CASSLGGFYEQYF. The chain joins TRBV12-3 or TRBV12-4 to TRBJ2-7; TRBD2 might be the D (6 bases). V shed 3 bases and J shed 3 bases, with 9 bases lying between them. The CDR3 loop spans 13 amino acids.

The CDR3 DNA sequence: TGTGCCAGCAGCTTGGGTCCCCGGGACTATGGCTACACCTTC. Translated: CASSLGPRDYGYTF. The chain recombines TRBV5-5 with TRBJ1-2; D call uncertain. The CDR3 runs 14 residues. In germline, CDR1 is SGHKS, CDR2 YYEKEE (reference sequence). V shed 0 bases and J shed 3 bases, with 9 bases lying between them.

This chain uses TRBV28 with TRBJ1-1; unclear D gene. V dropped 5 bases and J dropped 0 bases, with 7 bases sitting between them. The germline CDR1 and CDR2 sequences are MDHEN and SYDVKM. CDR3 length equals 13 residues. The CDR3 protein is CASSRQMNTEAFF. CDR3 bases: TGTGCCAGCAGTCGCCAGATGAACACTGAAGCTTTCTTT.

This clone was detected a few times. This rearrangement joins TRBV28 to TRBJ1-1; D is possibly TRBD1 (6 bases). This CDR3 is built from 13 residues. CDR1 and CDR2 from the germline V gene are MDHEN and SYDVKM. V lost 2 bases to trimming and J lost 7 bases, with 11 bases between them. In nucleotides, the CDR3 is TGTGCCAGCAGTTTAAGAGGACAGCTTGAAGCTTTCTTT. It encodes CASSLRGQLEAFF.

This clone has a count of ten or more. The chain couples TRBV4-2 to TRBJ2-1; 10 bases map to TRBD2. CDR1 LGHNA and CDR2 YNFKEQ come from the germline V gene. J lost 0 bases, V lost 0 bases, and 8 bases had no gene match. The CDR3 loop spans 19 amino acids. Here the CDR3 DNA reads TGTGCCAGCAGCCAAGACGGGCTAGCGGGAGATGGCTCCTACAATGAGCAGTTCTTC. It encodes CASSQDGLAGDGSYNEQFF.

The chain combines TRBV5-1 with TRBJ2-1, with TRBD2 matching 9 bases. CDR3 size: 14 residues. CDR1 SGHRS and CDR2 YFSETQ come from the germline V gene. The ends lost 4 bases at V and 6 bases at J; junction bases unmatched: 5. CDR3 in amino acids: CASSGLAGSNEQFF. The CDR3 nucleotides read TGCGCCAGCAGCGGTCTAGCGGGAAGCAATGAGCAGTTCTTC.

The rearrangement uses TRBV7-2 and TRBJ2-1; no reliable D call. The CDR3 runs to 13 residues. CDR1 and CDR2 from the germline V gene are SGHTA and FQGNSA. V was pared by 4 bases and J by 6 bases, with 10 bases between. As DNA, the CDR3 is TGTGCCAGCAGCTCCGGAGTGCGCAATGAGCAGTTCTTC. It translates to CASSSGVRNEQFF.

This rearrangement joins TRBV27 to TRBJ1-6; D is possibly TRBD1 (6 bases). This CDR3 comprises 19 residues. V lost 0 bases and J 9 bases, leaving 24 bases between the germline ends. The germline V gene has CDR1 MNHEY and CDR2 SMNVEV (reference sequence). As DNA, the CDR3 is TGTGCCAGCAGTTTATCGGGTAGTTATGGGGGCAGAGTTGGTTCACCCCTCCACTTT. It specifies CASSLSGSYGGRVGSPLHF.

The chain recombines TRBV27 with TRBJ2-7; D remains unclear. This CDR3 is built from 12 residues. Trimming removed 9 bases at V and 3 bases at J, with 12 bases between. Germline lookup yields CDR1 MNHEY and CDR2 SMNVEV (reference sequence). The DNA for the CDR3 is TGTGCCAGTTTCCACGCCAGCTACGAGCAGTACTTC. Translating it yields CASFHASYEQYF.

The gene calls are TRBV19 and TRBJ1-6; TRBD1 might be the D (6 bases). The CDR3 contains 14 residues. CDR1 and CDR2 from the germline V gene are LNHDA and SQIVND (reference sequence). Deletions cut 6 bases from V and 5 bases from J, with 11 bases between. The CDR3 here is CASRGDTDNSPLHF. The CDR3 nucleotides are TGTGCCAGTAGGGGGGACACGGATAATTCACCCCTCCACTTT.

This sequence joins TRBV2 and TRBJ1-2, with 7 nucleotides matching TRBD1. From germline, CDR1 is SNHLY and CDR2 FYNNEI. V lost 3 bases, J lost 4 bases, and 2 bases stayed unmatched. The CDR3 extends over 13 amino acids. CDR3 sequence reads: CASSDRTGYGYTF. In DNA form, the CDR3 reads TGTGCCAGCAGTGATAGGACAGGCTATGGCTACACCTTC.

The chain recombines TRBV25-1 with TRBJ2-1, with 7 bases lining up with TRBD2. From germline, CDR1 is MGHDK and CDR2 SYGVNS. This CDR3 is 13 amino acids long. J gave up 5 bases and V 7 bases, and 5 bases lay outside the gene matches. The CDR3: CASNGRTNNEQFF. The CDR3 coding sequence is TGTGCCAGCAACGGGAGGACAAACAATGAGCAGTTCTTC.

CDR3 DNA sequence: TGTGCCACCAGTGATGCTGGGACTAGCGGTATACACGAGCAGTACTTC. This codes for CATSDAGTSGIHEQYF. The gene calls are TRBV24-1 and TRBJ2-7; 11 bases align to TRBD2. V was pared by 3 bases and J by 5 bases, with 8 bases of the junction left unmatched. CDR1 and CDR2 (germline): KGHDR, SFDVKD. The CDR3 is 16 residues long.

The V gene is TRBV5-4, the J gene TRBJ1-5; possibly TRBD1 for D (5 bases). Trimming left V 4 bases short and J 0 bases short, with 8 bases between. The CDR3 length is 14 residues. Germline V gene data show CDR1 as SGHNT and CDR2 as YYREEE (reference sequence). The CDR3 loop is CASSEGLSNQPQHF. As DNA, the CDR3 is TGTGCCAGCAGCGAGGGACTTAGCAATCAGCCCCAGCATTTT.

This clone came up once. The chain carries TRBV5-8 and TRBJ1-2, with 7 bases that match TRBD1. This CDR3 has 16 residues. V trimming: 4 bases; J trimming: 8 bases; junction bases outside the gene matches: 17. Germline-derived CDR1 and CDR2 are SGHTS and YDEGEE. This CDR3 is CASSREPLQGGLGYTF. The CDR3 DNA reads TGTGCCAGCAGCCGAGAGCCCCTCCAAGGGGGCTTGGGCTACACCTTC.

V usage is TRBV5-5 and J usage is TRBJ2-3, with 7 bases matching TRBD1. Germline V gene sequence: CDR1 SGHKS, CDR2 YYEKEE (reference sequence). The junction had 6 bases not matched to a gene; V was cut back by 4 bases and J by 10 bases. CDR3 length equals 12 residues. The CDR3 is CASSPRTGPQYF. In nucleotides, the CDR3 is TGTGCCAGCAGCCCCAGGACAGGCCCGCAGTATTTT.

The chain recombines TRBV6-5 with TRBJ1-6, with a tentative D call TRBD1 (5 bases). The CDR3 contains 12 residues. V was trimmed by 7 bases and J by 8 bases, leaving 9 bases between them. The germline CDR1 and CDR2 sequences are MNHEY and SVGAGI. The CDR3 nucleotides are TGTGCCAGCACCGGGGGGGATTCACCCCTCCACTTT. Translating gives CASTGGDSPLHF.

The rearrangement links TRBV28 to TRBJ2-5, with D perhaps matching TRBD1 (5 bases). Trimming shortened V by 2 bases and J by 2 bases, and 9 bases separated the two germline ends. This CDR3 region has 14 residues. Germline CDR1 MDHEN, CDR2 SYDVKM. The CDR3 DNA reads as TGTGCCAGCAGTTTAAGTGGGGCACAAGAGACCCAGTACTTC. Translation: CASSLSGAQETQYF.

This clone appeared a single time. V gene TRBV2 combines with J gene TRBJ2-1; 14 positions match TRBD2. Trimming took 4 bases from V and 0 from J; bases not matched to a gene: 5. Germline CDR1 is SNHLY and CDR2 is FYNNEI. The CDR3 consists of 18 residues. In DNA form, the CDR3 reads TGTGCCAGCAGTGGACTAGCGGGAGGGTCCCGCTCCTACAATGAGCAGTTCTTC. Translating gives CASSGLAGGSRSYNEQFF.

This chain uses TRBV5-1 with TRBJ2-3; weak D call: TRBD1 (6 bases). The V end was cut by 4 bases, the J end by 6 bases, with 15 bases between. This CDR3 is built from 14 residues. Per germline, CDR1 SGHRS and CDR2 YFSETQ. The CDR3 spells CASSIQGGRDTQYF. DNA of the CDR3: TGCGCCAGCAGCATACAGGGTGGAAGGGATACGCAGTATTTT.

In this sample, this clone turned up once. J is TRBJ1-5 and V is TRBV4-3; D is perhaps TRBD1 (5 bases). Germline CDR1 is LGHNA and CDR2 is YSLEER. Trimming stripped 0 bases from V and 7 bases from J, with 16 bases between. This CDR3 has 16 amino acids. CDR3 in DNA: TGCGCCAGCAGCCAAGAGTTGATCAGGGAACGACAGCCCCAGCATTTT. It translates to CASSQELIRERQPQHF.

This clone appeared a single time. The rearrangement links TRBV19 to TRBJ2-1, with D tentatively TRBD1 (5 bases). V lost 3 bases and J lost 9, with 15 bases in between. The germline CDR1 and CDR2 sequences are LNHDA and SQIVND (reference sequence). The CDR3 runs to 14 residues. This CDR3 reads CASSIGARGGEQFF. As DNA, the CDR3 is TGTGCCAGTAGTATTGGGGCTAGGGGCGGTGAGCAGTTCTTC. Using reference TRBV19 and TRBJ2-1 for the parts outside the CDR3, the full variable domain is DGGITQSPKYLFRKEGQNVTLSCEQNLNHDAMYWYRQDPGQGLRLIYYSQIVNDFQKGDIAEGYSVSREKKESFPLTVTSAQKNPTAFYLCASSIGARGGEQFFGPGTRLTVL.

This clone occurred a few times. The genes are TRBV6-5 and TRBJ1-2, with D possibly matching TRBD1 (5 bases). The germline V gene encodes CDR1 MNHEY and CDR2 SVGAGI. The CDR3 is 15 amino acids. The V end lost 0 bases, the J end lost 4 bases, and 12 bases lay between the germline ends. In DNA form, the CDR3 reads TGTGCCAGCAGTTACTCGGGGCAGGGCATCTATGGCTACACCTTC. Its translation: CASSYSGQGIYGYTF.

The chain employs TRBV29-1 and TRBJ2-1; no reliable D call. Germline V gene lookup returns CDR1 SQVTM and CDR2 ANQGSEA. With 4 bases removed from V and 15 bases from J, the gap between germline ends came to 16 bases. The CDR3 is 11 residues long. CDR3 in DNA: TGCAGCGTTGGAGGCGGCCCCGAGTGGTTCTTC. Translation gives CSVGGGPEWFF.